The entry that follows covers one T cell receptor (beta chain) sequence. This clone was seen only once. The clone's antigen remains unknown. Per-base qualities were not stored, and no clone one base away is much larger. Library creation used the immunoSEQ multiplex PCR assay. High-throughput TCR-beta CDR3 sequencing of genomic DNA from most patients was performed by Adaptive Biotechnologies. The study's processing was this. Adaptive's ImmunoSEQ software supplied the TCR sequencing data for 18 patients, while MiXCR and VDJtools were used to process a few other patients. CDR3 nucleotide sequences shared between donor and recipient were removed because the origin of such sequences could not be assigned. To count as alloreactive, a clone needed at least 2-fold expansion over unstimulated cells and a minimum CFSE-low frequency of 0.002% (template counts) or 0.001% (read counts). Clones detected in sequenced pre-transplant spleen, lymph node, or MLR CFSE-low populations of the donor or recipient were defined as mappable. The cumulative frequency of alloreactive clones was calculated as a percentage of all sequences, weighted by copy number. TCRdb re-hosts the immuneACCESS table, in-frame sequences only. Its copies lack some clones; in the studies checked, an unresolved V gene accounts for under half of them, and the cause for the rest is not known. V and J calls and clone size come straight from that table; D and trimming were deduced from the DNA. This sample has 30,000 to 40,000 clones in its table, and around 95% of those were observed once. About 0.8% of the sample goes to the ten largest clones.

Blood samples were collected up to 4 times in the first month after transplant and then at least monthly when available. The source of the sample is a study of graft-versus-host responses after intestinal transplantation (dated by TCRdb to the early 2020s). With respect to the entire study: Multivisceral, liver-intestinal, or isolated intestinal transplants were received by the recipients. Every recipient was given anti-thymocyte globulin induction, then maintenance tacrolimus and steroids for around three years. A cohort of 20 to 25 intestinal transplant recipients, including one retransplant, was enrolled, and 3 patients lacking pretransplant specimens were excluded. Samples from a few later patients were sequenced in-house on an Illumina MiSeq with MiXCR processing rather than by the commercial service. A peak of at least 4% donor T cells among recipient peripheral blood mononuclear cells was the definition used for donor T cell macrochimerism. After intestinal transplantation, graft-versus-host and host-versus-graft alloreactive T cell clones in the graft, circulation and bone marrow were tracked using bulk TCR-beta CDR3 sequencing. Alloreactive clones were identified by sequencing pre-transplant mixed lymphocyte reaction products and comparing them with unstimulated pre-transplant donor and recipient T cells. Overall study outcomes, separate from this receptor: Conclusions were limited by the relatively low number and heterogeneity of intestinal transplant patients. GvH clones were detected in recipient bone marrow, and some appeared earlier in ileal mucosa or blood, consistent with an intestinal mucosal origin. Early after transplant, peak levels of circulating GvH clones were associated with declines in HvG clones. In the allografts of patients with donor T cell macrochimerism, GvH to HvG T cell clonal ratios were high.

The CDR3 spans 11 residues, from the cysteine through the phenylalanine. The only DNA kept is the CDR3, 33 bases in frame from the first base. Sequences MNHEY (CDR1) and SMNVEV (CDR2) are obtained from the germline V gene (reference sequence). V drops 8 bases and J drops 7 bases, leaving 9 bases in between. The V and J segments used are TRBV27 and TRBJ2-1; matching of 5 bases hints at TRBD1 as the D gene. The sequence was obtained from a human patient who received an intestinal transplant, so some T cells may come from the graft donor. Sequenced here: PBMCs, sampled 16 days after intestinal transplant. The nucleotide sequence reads TGTGCCAGCTGGGCAGGGAATGAGCAGTTCTTC. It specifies CASWAGNEQFF.